This record covers a single T cell receptor (beta chain). No antigen is known for it. There are no base qualities to consult, and no much larger clone falls within one base. This record belongs to a study of blood T cell repertoires in COVID-19 (dated by TCRdb to between 2020 and 2021). The study in broad terms: Collaborator samples came from the United States, Italy and Spain and covered acute and convalescent phases of COVID-19. The prospective study material was composed of cDNA or gDNA derived from T cells, B-cell-depleted T cells, or PBMCs. The dataset comprised deeply sampled blood TCRbeta repertoires from subjects exposed to, actively infected with, or recovered from COVID-19. The repertoires were made available in a free public database intended to serve as a resource for research on the immune response to SARS-CoV-2. The samples were drawn from two sources: the first 160 participants of the ongoing ImmuneRACE study, and 1,200 or so subjects contributed by 6 global collaborators. The sample metadata nearly always contained a de-identified subject ID, COVID-19 status, age in years and sex. HLA class I and class II types, where available, came from metadata supplied by the sample provider rather than from assay-based typing. What the authors observed across the whole study: The amount of clinical and demographic metadata varied by source and participant and was provided uncurated.

Samples from volunteer blood donors who had recovered from COVID-19 were contributed by a second Seattle source. The collaborating institutions used their own protocols to collect whole blood in K2EDTA tubes. For TCRbeta analysis, collaborators shipped samples as frozen whole blood, isolated PBMCs, or DNA extracted from either of those sample types. The immunoSEQ Assay, a bias-controlled multiplex PCR, was used to amplify TCRbeta CDR3 regions from genomic DNA. The paper's data handling went like this. Nucleated cell counts per sample were estimated from amplification of reference gene primers within the assay. Sequence reads were collapsed and filtered to measure the absolute abundance of every unique TCRbeta CDR3 rearrangement. Productive Simpson clonality was computed per sample as the square root of Simpson's diversity index over productive rearrangements. Entries here come from immuneACCESS through TCRdb and include only in-frame sequences with V and J called. Some clones fail to appear in such tables; in the studies checked, an unresolved V gene covers under half of the shortfall, and the cause of the remainder is unknown. For V, J and clone size, that table is used; D and trimming come from the DNA. This sample holds about 240,000 clones; about 83% were observed only once. Jointly, the top ten make up roughly 2% of the sample.

The CDR3 sequence holds 19 residues, the cysteine and phenylalanine included. Left in the record is the CDR3 DNA by itself, 57 bases read in frame from the first base. Reading the germline V gene gives CDR1 SGDLS and CDR2 YYNGEE. Ends trimmed: V by 4 bases, J by 0 bases; bases unmatched to a gene: 15. The chain links TRBV9 with TRBJ2-2; 7 bases in between match TRBD2. Sequenced material: peripheral blood. The source of this sequence is a man aged 25-45 years who had recovered from COVID-19. CDR3 sequence: CASSTPREVDNPNTGELFF. The DNA sequence reads TGTGCCAGCAGCACCCCCCGGGAGGTGGACAACCCGAACACCGGGGAGCTGTTTTTT.